This TCR beta chain was identified during a study of blood T cell repertoires in COVID-19. As for the study in general: COVID-19 samples collected from the United States, Italy and Spain covered acute and convalescent phases.

Original data processing: Amplification with reference gene primers provided the estimates of nucleated cell counts. Sequencing was performed with immunoSEQ multiplex PCR; in TCRdb, only in-frame clones are kept and a portion is missing. D and trimming come from the DNA, and the V and J calls and clone size come from that table. Of roughly 200,000 clones in the sample, 88% were seen once. Cohort placement rested on clinical history that participants reported themselves. Either two negative PCRs, clearance, or symptom resolution qualified Cohort 3 donors as recovered. The TCR was taken from a woman in her 30s who had recovered from COVID-19. The sequenced sample was PBMCs or T cells enriched from blood (not recorded which).

The CDR3 sequence: CASSWGTASYGYTF. DNA of the CDR3: TGTGCCAGCAGCTGGGGGACAGCCTCCTATGGCTACACCTTC. The chain carries TRBV5-6 and TRBJ1-2, with 7 bases aligning to TRBD1. Trimming cost V 3 bases and J 4 bases; bases outside gene matches: 6. The germline V gene encodes CDR1 SGHDT and CDR2 YYEEEE. The CDR3 has 14 residues. Filled out from reference TRBV5-6 and TRBJ1-2, the complete variable domain reads DAGVTQSPTHLIKTRGQQVTLRCSPKSGHDTVSWYQQALGQGPQFIFQYYEEEERQRGNFPDRFSGHQFPNYSSELNVNALLLGDSALYLCASSWGTASYGYTFGSGTRLTVV.